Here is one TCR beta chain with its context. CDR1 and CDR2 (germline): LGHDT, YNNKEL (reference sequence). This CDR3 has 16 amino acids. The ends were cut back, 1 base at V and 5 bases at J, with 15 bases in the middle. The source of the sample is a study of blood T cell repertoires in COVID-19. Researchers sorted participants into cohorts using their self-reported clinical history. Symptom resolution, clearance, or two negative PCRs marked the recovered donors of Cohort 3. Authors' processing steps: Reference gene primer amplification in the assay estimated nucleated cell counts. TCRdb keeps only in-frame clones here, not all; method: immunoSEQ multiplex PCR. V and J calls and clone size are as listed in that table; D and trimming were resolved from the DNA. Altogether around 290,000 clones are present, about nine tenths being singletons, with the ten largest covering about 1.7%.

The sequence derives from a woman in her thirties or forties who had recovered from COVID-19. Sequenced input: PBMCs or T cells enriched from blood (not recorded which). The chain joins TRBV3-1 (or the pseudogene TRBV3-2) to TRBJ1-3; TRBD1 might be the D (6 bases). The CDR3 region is CASSQVPAGVRNTIYF. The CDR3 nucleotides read TGTGCCAGCAGCCAAGTTCCGGCAGGGGTGAGAAACACCATATATTTT.